This T cell receptor (beta chain) was captured by sequencing in a study of spatial heterogeneity in lung cancer. Study context: Unique TCR and UMI combinations averaged more than ten appearances each in raw reads.

Study-level points and caveats: At tumor resection, ubiquitous expanded TCRs were detected in blood more often than later.

Time point described: sample taken at primary tumor resection. Unsorted whole RNA of tumor, nontumor lung or frozen PBMC was sequenced. The J segment lost 1 base and the V segment lost 2 bases, leaving 7 bases of the junction unmatched. The CDR3 is 15 amino acids. The germline gives CDR1 SQVTM, CDR2 ANQGSEA. Using its own MiXCR run on the 5' RACE reads, TCRdb lists one record per CDR3 protein. The table lists some 22,000 distinct CDR3 sequences, approximately 4.7% of them singletons. This clonotype was counted ten times or more. Its specificity is unknown. The gene calls are TRBV29-1 and TRBJ2-7, with 8 positions matching TRBD2. The sequence was collected from a male donor with early-stage non-small cell lung cancer. This sample comprised PBMCs, obtained at surgery. CDR3 in amino acids: CSVEILAGTSYEQYF. CDR3 DNA sequence: TGCAGCGTTGAAATCTTAGCGGGGACTTCCTACGAGCAGTACTTC.